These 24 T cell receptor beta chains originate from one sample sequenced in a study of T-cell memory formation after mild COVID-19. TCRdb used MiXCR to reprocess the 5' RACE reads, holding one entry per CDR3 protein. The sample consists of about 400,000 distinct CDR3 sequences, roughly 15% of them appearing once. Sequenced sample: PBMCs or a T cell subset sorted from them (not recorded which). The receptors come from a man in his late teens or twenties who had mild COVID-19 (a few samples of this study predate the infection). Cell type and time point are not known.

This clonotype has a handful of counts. In DNA form, the CDR3 reads TGCAGTGCCCTCCCCCTGAGGAACAATGAGCAGTTCTTC. It is translated as CSALPLRNNEQFF. This sequence joins TRBV20-1 and TRBJ2-1; D remains ambiguous. The V gene lost 6 bases and the J gene lost 5 bases, with 14 bases spanning the gap. The CDR3 runs to 13 residues. The germline gives CDR1 DFQATT, CDR2 SNEGSKA (reference sequence).

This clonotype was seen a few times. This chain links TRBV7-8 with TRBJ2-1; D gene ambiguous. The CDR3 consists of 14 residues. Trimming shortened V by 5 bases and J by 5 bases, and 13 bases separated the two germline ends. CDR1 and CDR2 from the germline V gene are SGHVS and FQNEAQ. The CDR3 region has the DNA TGTGCCAGCAGCCCCCGCCCCTCAGACAATGAGCAGTTCTTC. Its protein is CASSPRPSDNEQFF.

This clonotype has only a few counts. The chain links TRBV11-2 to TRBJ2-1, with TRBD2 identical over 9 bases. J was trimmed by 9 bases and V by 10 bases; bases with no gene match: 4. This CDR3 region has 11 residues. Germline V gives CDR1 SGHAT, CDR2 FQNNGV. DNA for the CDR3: TGTGCCACGCGGGGGGGCTTTGAGCAGTTCTTC. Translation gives CATRGGFEQFF. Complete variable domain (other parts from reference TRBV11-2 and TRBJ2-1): EAGVAQSPRYKIIEKRQSVAFWCNPISGHATLYWYQQILGQGPKLLIQFQNNGVVDDSQLPKDRFSAERLKGVDSTLKIQPAKLEDSAVYLCATRGGFEQFFGPGTRLTVL.

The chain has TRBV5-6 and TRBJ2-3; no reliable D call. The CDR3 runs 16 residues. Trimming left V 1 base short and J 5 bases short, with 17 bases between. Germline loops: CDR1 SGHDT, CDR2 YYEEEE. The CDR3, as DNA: TGTGCCAGCAGCTTGCAACGGATAGCTGGGTTAGATACGCAGTATTTT. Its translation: CASSLQRIAGLDTQYF.

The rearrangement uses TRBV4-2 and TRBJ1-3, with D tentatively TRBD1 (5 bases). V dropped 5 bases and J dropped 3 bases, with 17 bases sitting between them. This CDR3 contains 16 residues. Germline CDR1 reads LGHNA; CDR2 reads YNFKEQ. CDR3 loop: CASSATSGTFGNTIYF. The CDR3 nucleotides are TGTGCCAGCAGCGCCACATCCGGGACGTTTGGAAACACCATATATTTT.

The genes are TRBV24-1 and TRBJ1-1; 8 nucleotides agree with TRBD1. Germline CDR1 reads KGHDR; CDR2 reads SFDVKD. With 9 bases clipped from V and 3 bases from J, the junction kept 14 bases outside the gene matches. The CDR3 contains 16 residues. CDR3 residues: CATRANKQGVDTEAFF. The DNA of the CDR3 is TGTGCCACCCGAGCAAACAAACAGGGGGTCGACACTGAAGCTTTCTTT.

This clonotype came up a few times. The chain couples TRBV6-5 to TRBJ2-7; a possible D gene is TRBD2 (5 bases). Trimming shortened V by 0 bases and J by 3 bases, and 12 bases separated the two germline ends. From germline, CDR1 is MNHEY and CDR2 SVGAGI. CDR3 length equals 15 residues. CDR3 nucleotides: TGTGCCAGCAGTTACTCGAGCGGCAGCAACTACGAGCAGTACTTC. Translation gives CASSYSSGSNYEQYF.

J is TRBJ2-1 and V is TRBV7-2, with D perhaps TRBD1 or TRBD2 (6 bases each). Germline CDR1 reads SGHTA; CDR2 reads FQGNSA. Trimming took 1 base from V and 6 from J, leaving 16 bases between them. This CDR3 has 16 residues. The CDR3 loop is CASSLEGGRLVNEQFF. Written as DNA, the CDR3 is TGTGCCAGCAGCTTAGAGGGGGGTAGATTAGTCAATGAGCAGTTCTTC.

The CDR3 bases are TGTGCCAGCAGCGGGGCTAGCGGGGGGACAACCTCCTACGAGCAGTACTTC. Translated, it gives CASSGASGGTTSYEQYF. The V and J genes are TRBV9 and TRBJ2-7; 11 positions agree with TRBD2. CDR1 is SGDLS and CDR2 is YYNGEE in the germline V gene. Germline trimming cut 3 bases from V and 0 bases from J; bases unmatched to any gene: 8. The CDR3 has 17 amino acids.

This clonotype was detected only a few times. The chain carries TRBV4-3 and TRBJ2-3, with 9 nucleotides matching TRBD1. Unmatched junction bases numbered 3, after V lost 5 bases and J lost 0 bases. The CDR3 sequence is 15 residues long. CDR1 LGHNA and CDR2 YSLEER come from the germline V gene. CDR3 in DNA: TGCGCCAGCAGCGAAGGACAGGGGAGCACAGATACGCAGTATTTT. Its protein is CASSEGQGSTDTQYF.

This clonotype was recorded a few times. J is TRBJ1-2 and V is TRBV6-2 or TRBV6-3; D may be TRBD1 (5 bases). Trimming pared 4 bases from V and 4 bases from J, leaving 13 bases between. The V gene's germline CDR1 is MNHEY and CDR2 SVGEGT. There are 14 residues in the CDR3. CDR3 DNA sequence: TGTGCCAGCAGTTTCTTGGGGCCGGGCTATGGCTACACCTTC. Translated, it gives CASSFLGPGYGYTF.

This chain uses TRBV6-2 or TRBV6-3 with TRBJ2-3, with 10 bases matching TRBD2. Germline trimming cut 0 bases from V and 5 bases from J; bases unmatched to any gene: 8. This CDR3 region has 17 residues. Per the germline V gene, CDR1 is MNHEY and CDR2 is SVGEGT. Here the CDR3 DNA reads TGTGCCAGCAGTTACTCCCCAGCGGGGGGGCCCAGAGATACGCAGTATTTT. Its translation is CASSYSPAGGPRDTQYF.

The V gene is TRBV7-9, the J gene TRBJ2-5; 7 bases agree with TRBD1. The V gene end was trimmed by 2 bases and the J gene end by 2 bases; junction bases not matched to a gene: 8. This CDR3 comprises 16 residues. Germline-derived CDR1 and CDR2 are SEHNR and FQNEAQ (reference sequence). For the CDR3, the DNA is TGTGCCAGCAGCTTAACGAAGGGACAGCTACAAGAGACCCAGTACTTC. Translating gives CASSLTKGQLQETQYF. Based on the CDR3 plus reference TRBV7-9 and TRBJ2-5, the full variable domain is DTGVSQNPRHKITKRGQNVTFRCDPISEHNRLYWYRQTLGQGPEFLTYFQNEAQLEKSRLLSDRFSAERPKGSFSTLEIQRTEQGDSAMYLCASSLTKGQLQETQYFGPGTRLLVL.

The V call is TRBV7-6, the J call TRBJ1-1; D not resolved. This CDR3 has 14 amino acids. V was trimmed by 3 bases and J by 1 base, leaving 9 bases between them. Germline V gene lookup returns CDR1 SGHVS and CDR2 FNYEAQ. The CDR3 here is CASSFSGPNTEAFF. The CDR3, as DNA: TGTGCCAGCAGCTTTTCAGGTCCGAACACTGAAGCTTTCTTT.

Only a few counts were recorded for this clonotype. CDR3: CASSLDVDSPLHF. The CDR3 region has the DNA TGTGCCAGCAGCTTGGATGTGGATTCACCCCTCCACTTT. The chain combines TRBV5-4 with TRBJ1-6; D gene unclear. V lost 0 bases and J 8 bases, leaving 6 bases between the germline ends. Germline CDR1 SGHNT, CDR2 YYREEE (reference sequence). The CDR3 runs to 13 residues.

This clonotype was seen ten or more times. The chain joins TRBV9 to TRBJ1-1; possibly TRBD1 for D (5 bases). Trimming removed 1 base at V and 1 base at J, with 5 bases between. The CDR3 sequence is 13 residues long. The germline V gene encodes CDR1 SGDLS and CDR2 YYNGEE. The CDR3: CASSVQGNTEAFF. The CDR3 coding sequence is TGTGCCAGCAGCGTACAGGGGAACACTGAAGCTTTCTTT. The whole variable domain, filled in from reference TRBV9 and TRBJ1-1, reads DSGVTQTPKHLITATGQRVTLRCSPRSGDLSVYWYQQSLDQGLQFLIQYYNGEERAKGNILERFSAQQFPDLHSELNLSSLELGDSALYFCASSVQGNTEAFFGQGTRLTVV.

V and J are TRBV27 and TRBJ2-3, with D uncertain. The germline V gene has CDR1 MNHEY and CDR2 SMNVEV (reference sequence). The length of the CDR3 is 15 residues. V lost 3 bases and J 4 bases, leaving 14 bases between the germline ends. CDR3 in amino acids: CASSFAYLGSDTQYF. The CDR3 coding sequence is TGTGCCAGCAGTTTTGCCTACCTCGGGTCAGATACGCAGTATTTT.

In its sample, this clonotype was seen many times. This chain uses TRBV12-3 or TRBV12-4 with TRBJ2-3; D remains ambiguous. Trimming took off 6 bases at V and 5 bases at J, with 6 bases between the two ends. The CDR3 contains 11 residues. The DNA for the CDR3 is TGTGCCAGCAGCTTTGGAGATACGCAGTATTTT. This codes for CASSFGDTQYF.

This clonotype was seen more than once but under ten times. In DNA form, the CDR3 reads TGCGCCAGCAGTCAGCCGGAGTCGGACACTGAAGCTTTCTTT. Protein product: CASSQPESDTEAFF. This chain joins TRBV23-1 and TRBJ1-1; D not resolved. TRBV23-1 is an ORF; its function is uncertain. Deletions cut 3 bases from V and 3 bases from J, with 11 bases between. The CDR3 extends over 14 amino acids.

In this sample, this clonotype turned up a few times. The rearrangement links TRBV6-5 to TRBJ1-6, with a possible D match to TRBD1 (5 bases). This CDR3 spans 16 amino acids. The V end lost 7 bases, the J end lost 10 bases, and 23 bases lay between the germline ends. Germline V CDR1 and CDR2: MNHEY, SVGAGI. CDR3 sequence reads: CASTEGRSPPHSPLHF. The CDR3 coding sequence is TGTGCCAGCACCGAGGGGAGATCACCCCCCCACTCACCCCTCCACTTT.

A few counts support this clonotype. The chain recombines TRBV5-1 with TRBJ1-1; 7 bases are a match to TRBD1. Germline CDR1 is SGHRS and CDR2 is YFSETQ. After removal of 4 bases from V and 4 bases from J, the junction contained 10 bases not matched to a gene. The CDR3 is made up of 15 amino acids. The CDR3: CASSGAGGRSTEAFF. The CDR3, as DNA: TGCGCCAGCAGCGGGGCAGGGGGTAGGAGCACTGAAGCTTTCTTT.

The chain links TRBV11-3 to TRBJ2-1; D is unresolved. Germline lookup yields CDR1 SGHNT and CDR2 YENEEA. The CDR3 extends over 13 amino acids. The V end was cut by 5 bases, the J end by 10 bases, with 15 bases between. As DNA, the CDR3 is TGTGCCAGCAGCGCGGACCCCGTAAAGGAGCAGTTCTTC. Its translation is CASSADPVKEQFF.

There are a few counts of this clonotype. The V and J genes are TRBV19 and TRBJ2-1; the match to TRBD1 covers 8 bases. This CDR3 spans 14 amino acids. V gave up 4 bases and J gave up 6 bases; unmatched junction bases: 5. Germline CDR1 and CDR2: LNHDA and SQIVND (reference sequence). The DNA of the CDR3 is TGTGCCAGTAGTACCCAAACAGGGGGCAATGAGCAGTTCTTC. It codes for CASSTQTGGNEQFF.

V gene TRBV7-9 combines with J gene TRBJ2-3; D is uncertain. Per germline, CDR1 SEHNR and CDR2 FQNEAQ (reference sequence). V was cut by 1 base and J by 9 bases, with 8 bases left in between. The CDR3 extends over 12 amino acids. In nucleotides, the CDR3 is TGTGCCAGCAGCTTAGACTGGGCGACGCAGTATTTT. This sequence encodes CASSLDWATQYF.